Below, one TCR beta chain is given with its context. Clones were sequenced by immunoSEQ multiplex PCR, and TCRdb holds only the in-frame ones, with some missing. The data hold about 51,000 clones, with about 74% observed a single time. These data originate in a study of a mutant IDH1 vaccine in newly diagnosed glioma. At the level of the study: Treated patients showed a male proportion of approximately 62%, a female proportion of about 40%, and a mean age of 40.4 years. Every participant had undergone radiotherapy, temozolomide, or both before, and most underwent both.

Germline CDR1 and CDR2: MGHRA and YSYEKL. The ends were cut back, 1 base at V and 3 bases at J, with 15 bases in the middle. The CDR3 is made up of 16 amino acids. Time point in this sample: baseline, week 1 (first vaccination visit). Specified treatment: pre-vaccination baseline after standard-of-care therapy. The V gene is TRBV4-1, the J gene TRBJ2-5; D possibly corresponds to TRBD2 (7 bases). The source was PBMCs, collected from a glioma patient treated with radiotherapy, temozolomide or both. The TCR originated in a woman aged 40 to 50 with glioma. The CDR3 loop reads CASSQASQGGEETQYF. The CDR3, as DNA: TGCGCCAGCAGCCAAGCTAGTCAAGGGGGGGAAGAGACCCAGTACTTC.